The T cell receptor (beta chain) under discussion was sequenced for a study of beta chain features in type 1 diabetes. Study at large: When patients were set against healthy donors, age, gender and cell yields were similar.

Expressed TCRB transcripts were sequenced because the entire RNA isolate underwent reverse transcription. TCRdb's table, derived via immunoSEQ multiplex PCR, lists solely in-frame clones and lacks some. Among more than 150,000 clones listed, about 13% were seen once. Findings of the study overall: Across patients, naive, central memory and Treg TCRB repertoires exhibited apparently greater similarity than was observed across healthy donors.

The CDR3 spans 15 residues. V shed 0 bases, J shed 4 bases, and the junction held 4 bases outside the gene matches. Germline V gene lookup returns CDR1 SGHDT and CDR2 YYEEEE. As concerns this clone: The antigen is not known.

Sequenced: central memory CD4+ T cells from blood. V usage is TRBV5-6 and J usage is TRBJ1-2; TRBD1 aligns across 9 bases. The sequence came from a woman aged 18-29 years in good health. The CDR3 loop is CASSLGDRAFYGYTF. CDR3 DNA sequence: TGTGCCAGCAGCTTGGGGGACAGGGCCTTCTATGGCTACACCTTC.